A single sample is the source of the 30 T cell receptor beta chains below, sequenced in a study of cytomegalovirus exposure and HLA in healthy donors. Primers included in the PCR were 60 Vbeta and 13 Jbeta primers. Sequencing was performed with immunoSEQ multiplex PCR; in TCRdb, only in-frame clones are kept and a portion is missing. Altogether around 67,000 clones are present, around 67% being singletons, with the ten largest covering under 2.5%. Material: PBMCs. Receptors originate from a woman between 25 and 40 years old in good health and CMV-seronegative.

The chain links TRBV19 to TRBJ1-5; a possible D gene is TRBD1 (5 bases). This CDR3 comprises 16 residues. Germline V lookup: CDR1 LNHDA, CDR2 SQIVND (reference sequence). The V and J ends lost 4 bases and 0 bases respectively, with 13 bases between them. The CDR3 reads CASSTRTPHSNQPQHF. CDR3 nucleotide sequence: TGTGCCAGTAGTACACGGACACCTCATAGCAATCAGCCCCAGCATTTT.

V and J are TRBV19 and TRBJ2-5, with 8 bases identical to TRBD1. The J call may be incorrect, as the DNA end agrees better with TRBJ2-7. Germline CDR1 and CDR2: LNHDA and SQIVND (reference sequence). There are 16 residues in the CDR3. This CDR3 is CASSPWTGLGSYEQYF. Here the CDR3 DNA reads TGTGCCAGTAGTCCTTGGACAGGGCTAGGCTCATACGAGCAGTACTTC.

Here the CDR3 reads CASSLGAGGTYNSPLHF. CDR3 DNA sequence: TGTGCCAGCAGCTTGGGGGCAGGGGGAACCTATAATTCACCCCTCCACTTT. V is TRBV5-5 and J is TRBJ1-6, with TRBD1 matching 7 bases. This CDR3 is built from 17 residues. CDR1 SGHKS and CDR2 YYEKEE come from the germline V gene (reference sequence). V dropped 0 bases and J dropped 2; count of bases not matched to a gene: 5.

The V and J genes are TRBV7-3 and TRBJ2-2, with TRBD1 identical over 9 bases. This CDR3 is built from 15 residues. CDR1 is SGHTA and CDR2 is FQGTGA in the germline V gene. J gave up 2 bases and V 4 bases, and 2 bases lay outside the gene matches. CDR3: CASSSQGANTGELFF. The CDR3 coding sequence is TGTGCCAGCAGCTCACAGGGGGCAAACACCGGGGAGCTGTTTTTT.

Remarks on this clone: At one of its ends the junction is not consistent with the germline gene, which may arise from a read error. J is TRBJ2-3 and V is TRBV11-1, with D maybe TRBD2 (5 bases). Germline loops: CDR1 SGHAT, CDR2 FQDESV (reference sequence). The CDR3 runs to 14 residues. CDR3 amino acids: CASSLQRSTDAQYF. CDR3 coding DNA: TGTGCCAGCAGCCTCCAGCGGAGCACAGATGCGCAGTATTTT.

This clone has more than one count but fewer than ten. The chain combines TRBV6-5 with TRBJ1-3, with TRBD1 matching over 7 bases. CDR3 size: 13 residues. V gave up 10 bases and J gave up 7 bases; unmatched junction bases: 10. Germline CDR1 is MNHEY and CDR2 is SVGAGI. The DNA of the CDR3 is TGTGCCACCTTGGACAGGAGATCGAACACCATATATTTT. Its translation: CATLDRRSNTIYF.

This clone occurred a few times. The gene calls are TRBV6-5 and TRBJ2-7, with 10 bases that match TRBD1. CDR3 length: 15 amino acids. CDR1 and CDR2 (germline): MNHEY, SVGAGI. V lost 6 bases to trimming and J lost 1 base; unmatched junction nucleotides: 6. The CDR3 DNA follows: TGTGCCAGCAGGAGGACAGGGGGAATGTCCTACGAGCAGTACTTC. Translated, it gives CASRRTGGMSYEQYF.

The chain carries TRBV7-9 and TRBJ2-5; the match to TRBD1 covers 9 bases. V shed 5 bases, J shed 5 bases, and the junction held 6 bases outside the gene matches. In germline, CDR1 is SEHNR, CDR2 FQNEAQ (reference sequence). The CDR3 length is 14 residues. The CDR3 protein is CASSRTGVLETQYF. The CDR3, as DNA: TGTGCCAGCAGCCGGACAGGGGTTTTGGAGACCCAGTACTTC.

This rearrangement joins TRBV6-6 to TRBJ1-5; possibly TRBD1 for D (5 bases). Germline loops: CDR1 MNHNY, CDR2 SVGAGI (reference sequence). CDR3 length: 14 amino acids. Trimming removed 3 bases from V and 0 bases from J, with 6 bases in between. The CDR3 is CASSYQGSNQPQHF. The CDR3, as DNA: TGTGCCAGCAGTTATCAGGGTAGCAATCAGCCCCAGCATTTT.

Details on this clone: One junction end disagrees with the germline gene, perhaps due to a read error. Written as DNA, the CDR3 is TGTTCCAGCAGCCCAGCGGTCGTTGGCTACACCTTC. Protein: CSSSPAVVGYTF. This chain connects TRBV7-9 to TRBJ1-2; D gene ambiguous. The CDR3 length is 12 residues. Germline V gene data show CDR1 as SEHNR and CDR2 as FQNEAQ (reference sequence).

The chain is built from TRBV6-4 and TRBJ1-2; D is possibly TRBD1 (5 bases). The CDR3 covers 14 residues. The germline V gene encodes CDR1 MRHNA and CDR2 SNTAGT. V was trimmed by 5 bases and J by 7 bases, leaving 17 bases between them. The CDR3 nucleotides are TGTGCCAGCAGTCCGCTGGGGGGAAACGCTGGCTACACCTTC. The encoded protein is CASSPLGGNAGYTF.

The chain employs TRBV7-2 and TRBJ1-6; D is ambiguous. This CDR3 spans 15 amino acids. V lost 7 bases and J 5 bases, leaving 15 bases between the germline ends. Germline-derived CDR1 and CDR2 are SGHTA and FQGNSA. The CDR3 DNA is TGTGCCAGCACCCCCGCCGGCGGAAATAATTCACCCCTCCACTTT. Its protein is CASTPAGGNNSPLHF.

The gene calls are TRBV7-2 and TRBJ2-5; 11 bases align to TRBD2. CDR3 length: 16 residues. Germline V gene lookup returns CDR1 SGHTA and CDR2 FQGNSA. V trimming: 5 bases; J trimming: 7 bases; junction bases outside the gene matches: 12. The CDR3 loop reads CASSPISGGASGTQYF. DNA for the CDR3: TGTGCCAGCAGCCCAATTAGCGGGGGGGCCTCTGGGACCCAGTACTTC.

CDR3 DNA: TGTGCCAGCAGCCACCGGGGGGCAGATACGCAGTATTTT. Encoded protein: CASSHRGADTQYF. The rearrangement links TRBV28 to TRBJ2-3, with 7 bases matching TRBD2. The V and J ends lost 6 bases and 4 bases, in that order; junction bases with no gene match: 4. The CDR3 length is 13 residues. Germline V lookup: CDR1 MDHEN, CDR2 SYDVKM.

The gene calls are TRBV5-1 and TRBJ1-6; TRBD1 matches at 8 bases. Germline trimming cut 0 bases from V and 10 bases from J; bases unmatched to any gene: 3. The CDR3 extends over 14 amino acids. Looked up from germline, CDR1 is SGHRS and CDR2 is YFSETQ. This chain's CDR3 is CASSLEQGDSPLHF. In nucleotides, the CDR3 is TGCGCCAGCAGCTTGGAACAGGGGGACTCACCCCTCCACTTT.

The chain employs TRBV10-3 and TRBJ2-7; TRBD2 agrees at 16 bases. The J segment lost 2 bases and the V segment lost 6 bases, leaving 10 bases of the junction unmatched. The length of the CDR3 is 18 residues. Germline V lookup: CDR1 ENHRY, CDR2 SYGVKD. CDR3 in amino acids: CAISHGTSGGVSTYEQYF. The CDR3 nucleotides are TGTGCCATCAGCCATGGGACTAGCGGGGGGGTGTCTACCTACGAGCAGTACTTC.

As for this clone: At one end the junction does not follow the germline gene, possibly because of a read error. This rearrangement joins TRBV5-8 to TRBJ1-4; 7 bases agree with TRBD1. Germline assignment: CDR1 SGHTS and CDR2 YDEGEE. This CDR3 comprises 15 residues. CDR3 loop: CASSYDRDTIEKLFF. CDR3 sequence (DNA): TGTGCCAGCAGCTACGACAGGGATACTATTGAAAAACTGTTTTTT.

The chain couples TRBV5-1 to TRBJ2-7; a weak D match, TRBD1 (6 bases). Trimming shortened V by 6 bases and J by 5 bases, and 18 bases separated the two germline ends. This CDR3 is built from 14 residues. Germline V CDR1 and CDR2: SGHRS, YFSETQ. The CDR3 region has the DNA TGCGCCAGCATCCCGAGACAGGTTTACCACGAGCAGTACTTC. Translated, it gives CASIPRQVYHEQYF.

The rearrangement joins TRBV19 to TRBJ1-3; D is ambiguous. V lost 1 base to trimming and J lost 0 bases, with 4 bases between them. The CDR3 length is 14 residues. The germline V gene has CDR1 LNHDA and CDR2 SQIVND (reference sequence). The CDR3 DNA sequence: TGTGCCAGTAGTATAGCTACCTCTGGAAACACCATATATTTT. Amino acids: CASSIATSGNTIYF.

The V call is TRBV4-2, the J call TRBJ2-7, with 12 bases fitting TRBD1. V shed 3 bases, J shed 9 bases, and the junction held 9 bases outside the gene matches. The CDR3 spans 15 residues. CDR1 is LGHNA, CDR2 YNFKEQ, per germline. CDR3 bases: TGTGCCAGCAGCCAGGGTCGGGACAGGGGGCTCTTGCAGTACTTC. Amino acids: CASSQGRDRGLLQYF.

The V and J genes are TRBV28 and TRBJ1-6; D unclear. The CDR3 has 15 residues. Germline assignment: CDR1 MDHEN and CDR2 SYDVKM. Trimming took off 6 bases at V and 0 bases at J, with 9 bases between the two ends. In DNA, the CDR3 is TGTGCCAGCAGCTCTAAGCGCTCCTATAATTCACCCCTCCACTTT. Its protein product is CASSSKRSYNSPLHF.

The chain combines TRBV5-1 with TRBJ2-5, with D possibly matching TRBD2 (6 bases). Germline-derived CDR1 and CDR2 are SGHRS and YFSETQ. V dropped 4 bases and J dropped 4 bases, with 14 bases sitting between them. CDR3 length: 14 amino acids. The CDR3 loop reads CASSLGLGGETQYF. The CDR3 region has the DNA TGCGCCAGCAGCCTCGGACTCGGGGGAGAGACCCAGTACTTC.

This rearrangement joins TRBV5-1 to TRBJ2-3; 11 bases line up with TRBD2. J lost 6 bases, V lost 0 bases, and 0 bases had no gene match. The CDR3 covers 14 residues. The germline V gene encodes CDR1 SGHRS and CDR2 YFSETQ. The CDR3 nucleotides read TGCGCCAGCAGCTTGGGACTAGCGGGGGATACGCAGTATTTT. This sequence encodes CASSLGLAGDTQYF.

This rearrangement joins TRBV11-3 to TRBJ1-6; D gene uncertain. V was clipped by 3 bases and J by 9 bases, with 15 bases between them. The CDR3 runs to 15 residues. Germline V gives CDR1 SGHNT, CDR2 YENEEA. As DNA, the CDR3 is TGTGCCAGCAGCTTTGGGTGGCCCCCAGGTTCACCCCTCCACTTT. The encoded protein is CASSFGWPPGSPLHF.

This clone was picked up one time. This chain connects TRBV9 to TRBJ2-3, with TRBD1 matching over 8 bases. V lost 2 bases, J lost 5 bases, and 7 bases stayed unmatched. Looked up from germline, CDR1 is SGDLS and CDR2 is YYNGEE. The CDR3 is 15 amino acids. The CDR3 loop reads CASSVGQGRGDTQYF. CDR3 nucleotides: TGTGCCAGCAGCGTTGGACAGGGAAGAGGAGATACGCAGTATTTT.

The CDR3 reads CASSQGRDQPQHF. The DNA for the CDR3 is TGTGCCAGTAGTCAGGGGAGAGATCAGCCCCAGCATTTT. The V gene is TRBV19, the J gene TRBJ1-5; maybe TRBD1 (6 bases). CDR3 length: 13 residues. The germline gives CDR1 LNHDA, CDR2 SQIVND (reference sequence). V was clipped by 5 bases and J by 5 bases, with 10 bases between them.

The chain couples TRBV10-1 to TRBJ2-3; 16 bases are shared with TRBD2. CDR1 is WNHNN and CDR2 is SYGVQD in the germline V gene (reference sequence). This CDR3 spans 18 amino acids. V shed 3 bases and J 5 bases; nucleotides not matched to a gene: 8. The CDR3 is CASSEGGLAGGPEDTQYF. Written as DNA, the CDR3 is TGCGCCAGCAGTGAAGGGGGACTAGCGGGGGGGCCCGAAGATACGCAGTATTTT.

The rearrangement uses TRBV10-3 and TRBJ2-7; 8 nucleotides line up with TRBD1. With 10 bases clipped from V and 2 bases from J, the junction kept 7 bases outside the gene matches. Germline lookup yields CDR1 ENHRY and CDR2 SYGVKD. The CDR3 is 13 residues long. This CDR3 reads CATPTGEAYEQYF. The DNA for the CDR3 is TGTGCCACCCCGACAGGGGAGGCCTACGAGCAGTACTTC.

This clone was found a few times. The chain uses TRBV6-1 and TRBJ2-7; D possibly corresponds to TRBD1 (5 bases). Between the trimmed V and J ends, which lost 4 bases and 2 bases, there was a span of 12 bases. The CDR3 has 14 residues. Per the germline V gene, CDR1 is MNHNS and CDR2 is SASEGT. The CDR3 is CASSGSRVAYEQYF. CDR3 sequence (DNA): TGTGCCAGCAGTGGGTCCAGGGTGGCCTACGAGCAGTACTTC.

The rearrangement links TRBV7-9 to TRBJ1-5; D uncertain. Germline loops: CDR1 SEHNR, CDR2 FQNEAQ (reference sequence). Deletions cut 4 bases from V and 4 bases from J, with 5 bases between. The CDR3 loop spans 12 amino acids. CDR3 sequence: CASSSLNQPQHF. The CDR3 DNA sequence: TGTGCCAGCAGCTCCTTAAATCAGCCCCAGCATTTT.